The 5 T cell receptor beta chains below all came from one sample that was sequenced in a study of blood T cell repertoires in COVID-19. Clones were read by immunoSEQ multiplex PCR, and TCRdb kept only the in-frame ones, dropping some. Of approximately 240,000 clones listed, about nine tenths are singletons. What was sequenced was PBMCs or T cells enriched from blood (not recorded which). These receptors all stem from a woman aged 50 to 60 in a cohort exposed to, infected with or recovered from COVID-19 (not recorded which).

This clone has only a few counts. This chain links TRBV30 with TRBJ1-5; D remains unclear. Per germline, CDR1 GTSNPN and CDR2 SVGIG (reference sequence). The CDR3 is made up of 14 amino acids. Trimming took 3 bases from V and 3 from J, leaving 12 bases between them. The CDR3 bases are TGTGCCTGGAGCGCCAGATTATCCAATCAGCCCCAGCATTTT. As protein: CAWSARLSNQPQHF.

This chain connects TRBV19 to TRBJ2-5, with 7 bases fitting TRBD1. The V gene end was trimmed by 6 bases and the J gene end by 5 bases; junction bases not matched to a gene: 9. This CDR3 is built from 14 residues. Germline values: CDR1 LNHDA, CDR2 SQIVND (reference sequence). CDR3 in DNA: TGTGCCAGTAGAAGACAGGGTTCGATTGAGACCCAGTACTTC. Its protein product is CASRRQGSIETQYF.

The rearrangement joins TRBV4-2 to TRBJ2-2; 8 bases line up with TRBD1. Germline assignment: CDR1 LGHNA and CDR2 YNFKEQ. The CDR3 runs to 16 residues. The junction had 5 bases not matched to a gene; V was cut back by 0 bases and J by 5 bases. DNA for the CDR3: TGTGCCAGCAGCCAAGAATCGACAGGGGTGACCGGGGAGCTGTTTTTT. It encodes CASSQESTGVTGELFF.

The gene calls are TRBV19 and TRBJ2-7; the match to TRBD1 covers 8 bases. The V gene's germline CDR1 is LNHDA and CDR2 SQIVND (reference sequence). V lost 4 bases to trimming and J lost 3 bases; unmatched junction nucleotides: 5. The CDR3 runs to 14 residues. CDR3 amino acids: CASSRRTGNYEQYF. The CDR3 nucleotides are TGTGCCAGTAGTAGAAGGACAGGGAACTACGAGCAGTACTTC.

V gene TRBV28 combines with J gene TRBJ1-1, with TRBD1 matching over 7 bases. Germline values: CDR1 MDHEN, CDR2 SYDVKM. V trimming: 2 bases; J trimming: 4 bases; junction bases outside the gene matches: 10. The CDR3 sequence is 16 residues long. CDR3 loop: CASSLKRGRVGTEAFF. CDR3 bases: TGTGCCAGCAGTTTAAAAAGGGGGCGGGTGGGCACTGAAGCTTTCTTT.